What follows is one T cell receptor (beta chain) and its context. This sample was taken from a study of response to subunit inactivated influenza vaccine. MiXCR was run by TCRdb on the RT-PCR reads, yielding one entry per CDR3 protein. The sample contains over 150,000 distinct CDR3 sequences, around 15% of which appear only once. V was clipped by 4 bases and J by 3 bases, with 19 bases between them. The CDR3 length is 16 residues. Germline lookup yields CDR1 KGHSY and CDR2 FQNENV. This clonotype was sampled from a man between 45 and 60 years old who received an inactivated influenza vaccine. Material: CD8+ T cells sorted from PBMCs, obtained more than 4 days after vaccination. The rearrangement links TRBV16 to TRBJ2-7, with D tentatively TRBD1 (5 bases). CDR3 DNA sequence: TGTGCCAGCAGCCTAGGGAAGGGGCTTTTGGTCTACGAGCAGTACTTC. Encoded protein: CASSLGKGLLVYEQYF.